The 29 T cell receptor beta chains reported below all come from one sample, sequenced in a study of cytomegalovirus exposure and HLA in healthy donors. The primer mix had 60 Vbeta and 13 Jbeta primers. The assay was immunoSEQ multiplex PCR, and TCRdb's table has in-frame clones only and misses some. Here the sample spans 100,000 to 150,000 clones, 70% to 80% being singletons. Sample: PBMCs. The origin of the receptors is a man in his forties or fifties in good health and CMV-seronegative.

V and J are TRBV6-5 and TRBJ2-7; D might be TRBD2 (6 bases). Germline-derived CDR1 and CDR2 are MNHEY and SVGAGI. V was clipped by 1 base and J by 3 bases, with 10 bases between them. The CDR3 has 14 amino acids. Here the CDR3 reads CASSYLPGVYEQYF. The CDR3, as DNA: TGTGCCAGCAGTTACTTACCGGGAGTCTACGAGCAGTACTTC.

J is TRBJ1-5 and V is TRBV7-9; TRBD1 agrees at 9 bases. Germline-derived CDR1 and CDR2 are SEHNR and FQNEAQ (reference sequence). With V trimmed by 4 bases and J by 7 bases, 5 bases remained unmatched. The CDR3 is 14 amino acids. The CDR3 loop reads CASSSGTGTQPQHF. In nucleotides, the CDR3 is TGTGCCAGCAGCTCCGGGACAGGGACGCAGCCCCAGCATTTT. Using reference TRBV7-9 and TRBJ1-5 for the parts outside the CDR3, the full variable domain is DTGVSQNPRHKITKRGQNVTFRCDPISEHNRLYWYRQTLGQGPEFLTYFQNEAQLEKSRLLSDRFSAERPKGSFSTLEIQRTEQGDSAMYLCASSSGTGTQPQHFGDGTRLSIL.

Written as DNA, the CDR3 is TGTGCCAGCAGCTTAGGCAGTGCCTACGAGCAGTACTTC. Protein: CASSLGSAYEQYF. The chain couples TRBV11-3 to TRBJ2-7; D not certain. The ends were cut back, 1 base at V and 2 bases at J, with 6 bases in the middle. CDR3 length: 13 residues. Germline V gene lookup returns CDR1 SGHNT and CDR2 YENEEA.

The chain couples TRBV7-9 to TRBJ1-4; unclear D gene. CDR1 is SEHNR, CDR2 FQNEAQ, per germline (reference sequence). V lost 1 base, J lost 7 bases, and 16 bases lay in between. This CDR3 has 16 residues. CDR3 sequence: CASSLEGGINSEKLFF. CDR3 nucleotides: TGTGCCAGCAGCTTAGAGGGAGGGATTAACAGTGAAAAACTGTTTTTT. The full variable domain, in which reference TRBV7-9 and TRBJ1-4 provide the parts outside the CDR3, is DTGVSQNPRHKITKRGQNVTFRCDPISEHNRLYWYRQTLGQGPEFLTYFQNEAQLEKSRLLSDRFSAERPKGSFSTLEIQRTEQGDSAMYLCASSLEGGINSEKLFFGSGTQLSVL.

V gene TRBV5-5 combines with J gene TRBJ1-5; D is perhaps TRBD1 (6 bases). The V end lost 1 base, the J end lost 0 bases, and 8 bases lay between the germline ends. The CDR3 is made up of 15 amino acids. CDR1 is SGHKS, CDR2 YYEKEE, per germline (reference sequence). DNA for the CDR3: TGTGCCAGCAGCTTGACAGGGCATAGCAATCAGCCCCAGCATTTT. Protein product: CASSLTGHSNQPQHF.

The chain is built from TRBV7-9 and TRBJ2-2; weak D call: TRBD2 (6 bases). CDR1 SEHNR and CDR2 FQNEAQ come from the germline V gene (reference sequence). Trimming stripped 1 base from V and 1 base from J, with 7 bases between. CDR3 size: 15 residues. This CDR3 reads CASSLGRGNTGELFF. The CDR3 DNA is TGTGCCAGCAGCTTAGGGCGGGGGAACACCGGGGAGCTGTTTTTT.

With respect to this clone: In the same sample, other DNA sequences code for this CDR3. The chain couples TRBV6-5 to TRBJ1-5; D is undetermined. Per the germline V gene, CDR1 is MNHEY and CDR2 is SVGAGI. This CDR3 has 12 amino acids. The ends were cut back, 6 bases at V and 4 bases at J, with 7 bases in the middle. CDR3 region: CASSPTNQPQHF. The CDR3 bases are TGTGCCAGCAGCCCGACAAATCAGCCCCAGCATTTT.

V is TRBV28 and J is TRBJ1-5, with 7 bases matching TRBD1. The CDR3 sequence is 20 residues long. J gave up 0 bases and V 7 bases, and 21 bases lay outside the gene matches. CDR1 is MDHEN, CDR2 SYDVKM, per germline. Here the CDR3 reads CASTPPSEGARVYSNQPQHF. The CDR3 DNA follows: TGTGCCAGCACCCCCCCCTCGGAGGGGGCCAGAGTATATAGCAATCAGCCCCAGCATTTT.

Regarding this clone: Sequence at one end of the junction differs from germline and may be a read error. V and J are TRBV5-4 and TRBJ2-4; a possible D gene is TRBD1 (5 bases). The CDR3 is 15 amino acids. In germline, CDR1 is SGHNT, CDR2 YYREEE (reference sequence). CDR3 sequence (DNA): TGTGCCAGCAGCTTGGCCCCAGGGAAAAAAAACAGTCAGTACTTC. It is translated as CASSLAPGKKNSQYF.

The V call is TRBV4-2, the J call TRBJ1-2; TRBD1 aligns across 7 bases. Trimming removed 0 bases from V and 3 bases from J; junction bases left unmatched: 7. The CDR3 length is 16 residues. Germline V gene sequence: CDR1 LGHNA, CDR2 YNFKEQ. In nucleotides, the CDR3 is TGTGCCAGCAGCCAAGACGAGGGGGCTCAGGACTATGGCTACACCTTC. It yields the protein CASSQDEGAQDYGYTF.

The chain recombines TRBV19 with TRBJ1-1; 7 bases are shared with TRBD1. V gave up 5 bases and J gave up 12 bases; unmatched junction bases: 12. The CDR3 totals 13 residues. Germline V gene sequence: CDR1 LNHDA, CDR2 SQIVND (reference sequence). CDR3 sequence reads: CASSPGQPSYPFF. DNA of the CDR3: TGTGCCAGTAGTCCGGGACAGCCATCGTACCCTTTCTTT.

There are a few counts of this clone. The chain recombines TRBV11-2 with TRBJ2-7; 11 positions agree with TRBD1. Per germline, CDR1 SGHAT and CDR2 FQNNGV. This CDR3 is 14 amino acids long. V shed 5 bases and J 2 bases; nucleotides not matched to a gene: 2. The CDR3 loop is CASSQGQGAYEQYF. CDR3 DNA sequence: TGTGCCAGCAGCCAGGGACAGGGGGCCTACGAGCAGTACTTC.

The chain carries TRBV18 and TRBJ2-1; TRBD1 matches 9 bases. The V and J ends lost 6 bases and 1 base, in that order; junction bases with no gene match: 10. The CDR3 extends over 17 amino acids. Per the germline V gene, CDR1 is KGHSH and CDR2 is LQKENI. The DNA for the CDR3 is TGTGCCAGCTCCCAGGTGGGACAGGGACTATCCTACAATGAGCAGTTCTTC. Translation: CASSQVGQGLSYNEQFF.

This chain joins TRBV7-7 and TRBJ2-2; D remains unclear. The V end lost 7 bases, the J end lost 1 base, and 10 bases lay between the germline ends. The CDR3 loop spans 14 amino acids. Per the germline V gene, CDR1 is SSHAT and CDR2 is FNYEAQ (reference sequence). The CDR3 bases are TGTGCCAGCACCCCGTCGGGGAACACCGGGGAGCTGTTTTTT. This codes for CASTPSGNTGELFF.

This clone occurred once. The chain employs TRBV2 and TRBJ2-7; D is ambiguous. The CDR3 is 14 residues long. Looked up from germline, CDR1 is SNHLY and CDR2 is FYNNEI. The ends were cut back, 7 bases at V and 5 bases at J, with 18 bases in the middle. CDR3 residues: CASTRTPGSNEQYF. The CDR3 nucleotides are TGTGCCAGCACCCGAACCCCCGGGTCCAACGAGCAGTACTTC.

V and J are TRBV30 and TRBJ1-2; the match to TRBD1 covers 7 bases. The J segment lost 8 bases and the V segment lost 2 bases, leaving 5 bases of the junction unmatched. The CDR3 runs 12 residues. Germline V gene lookup returns CDR1 GTSNPN and CDR2 SVGIG (reference sequence). Here the CDR3 reads CAWSYRGGGYTF. Written as DNA, the CDR3 is TGTGCCTGGAGTTACAGGGGAGGCGGCTACACCTTC.

The genes are TRBV28 and TRBJ2-4; 7 nucleotides agree with TRBD1. In germline, CDR1 is MDHEN, CDR2 SYDVKM. V shed 5 bases and J 6 bases; nucleotides not matched to a gene: 7. The CDR3 loop spans 14 amino acids. The CDR3 DNA follows: TGTGCCAGCAGTCTTGACAGGGAGATAAACATTCAGTACTTC. Amino acid sequence: CASSLDREINIQYF.

J is TRBJ2-2 and V is TRBV19, with 11 bases aligning to TRBD2. CDR3 length: 16 residues. The ends lost 4 bases at V and 7 bases at J; junction bases unmatched: 8. Per the germline V gene, CDR1 is LNHDA and CDR2 is SQIVND (reference sequence). The CDR3 loop is CASSSHSGGAFGELFF. Here the CDR3 DNA reads TGTGCCAGTAGTAGCCATAGCGGGGGGGCGTTCGGGGAGCTGTTTTTT.

J is TRBJ1-3 and V is TRBV5-3; D perhaps matches TRBD1 (6 bases). TRBV5-3 is sorted into the ORF group, with uncertain function. The CDR3 loop spans 15 amino acids. Trimming left V 5 bases short and J 3 bases short, with 15 bases between. This chain's CDR3 is CARRCGQNYGNTIYF. In DNA, the CDR3 is TGTGCCAGAAGGTGCGGACAGAACTATGGAAACACCATATATTTT.

This sequence joins TRBV7-9 and TRBJ2-5, with 7 bases identical to TRBD1. The CDR3 is 15 amino acids. V was clipped by 4 bases and J by 2 bases; unmatched bases: 7. Germline CDR1 is SEHNR and CDR2 is FQNEAQ (reference sequence). As DNA, the CDR3 is TGTGCCAGCAGCTCACGAAGGGACAGACAAGAGACCCAGTACTTC. Protein sequence: CASSSRRDRQETQYF. Full variable domain (remainder filled in from reference TRBV7-9 and TRBJ2-5): DTGVSQNPRHKITKRGQNVTFRCDPISEHNRLYWYRQTLGQGPEFLTYFQNEAQLEKSRLLSDRFSAERPKGSFSTLEIQRTEQGDSAMYLCASSSRRDRQETQYFGPGTRLLVL.

V usage is TRBV19 and J usage is TRBJ2-1; no definite D call. The CDR3 covers 17 residues. From germline, CDR1 is LNHDA and CDR2 SQIVND (reference sequence). V was clipped by 3 bases and J by 1 base, with 16 bases between them. The CDR3 DNA sequence: TGTGCCAGTAGTATGGGTTCGGGTCGAGGATCCTACAATGAGCAGTTCTTC. Encoded protein: CASSMGSGRGSYNEQFF.

The chain links TRBV29-1 to TRBJ2-5; 9 bases fit TRBD2. CDR3 length: 15 amino acids. The V segment lost 0 bases and the J segment 4 bases; nucleotides outside the gene matches: 6. CDR1 is SQVTM and CDR2 is ANQGSEA in the germline V gene. This chain's CDR3 is CSVEEASGVGETQYF. As DNA, the CDR3 is TGCAGCGTTGAAGAGGCTAGCGGGGTAGGAGAGACCCAGTACTTC.

DNA of the CDR3: TGTGCCAGCAGCGAGGACAGTGCAACTAATGAAAAACTGTTTTTT. This gives the protein CASSEDSATNEKLFF. The J gene is TRBJ1-4, the V gene TRBV7-2; perhaps TRBD1 as D (6 bases). This CDR3 is built from 15 residues. CDR1 and CDR2 (germline): SGHTA, FQGNSA. With 5 bases removed from V and 0 bases from J, the gap between germline ends came to 10 bases.

The chain employs TRBV11-1 and TRBJ2-7; weak D call: TRBD2 (7 bases). Germline assignment: CDR1 SGHAT and CDR2 FQDESV (reference sequence). The CDR3 is 15 residues long. Trimming took off 3 bases at V and 6 bases at J, with 18 bases between the two ends. Here the CDR3 DNA reads TGTGCCAGCAGCTTCTCGGGGGGTGCAGGGGCCGAGCAGTACTTC. Translating it yields CASSFSGGAGAEQYF.

The J gene is TRBJ1-5, the V gene TRBV5-1; 7 bases map to TRBD1. Per the germline V gene, CDR1 is SGHRS and CDR2 is YFSETQ. The V and J ends lost 4 bases and 2 bases, in that order; junction bases with no gene match: 3. The CDR3 has 14 amino acids. Written as DNA, the CDR3 is TGCGCCAGCAGCACCGGGACAGGCAATCAGCCCCAGCATTTT. Its translation is CASSTGTGNQPQHF.

The chain uses TRBV9 and TRBJ1-1, with D possibly being TRBD1 (5 bases). With 0 bases removed from V and 3 bases from J, the gap between germline ends came to 15 bases. The CDR3 sequence is 16 residues long. The germline gives CDR1 SGDLS, CDR2 YYNGEE. CDR3 nucleotides: TGTGCCAGCAGCGTAGGGGGGGGTGGGCGCGACACTGAAGCTTTCTTT. This translates into CASSVGGGGRDTEAFF.

This sequence joins TRBV28 and TRBJ2-6, with 9 bases identical to TRBD1. The V and J ends lost 5 bases and 0 bases, in that order; junction bases with no gene match: 8. CDR3 length: 18 residues. Germline V CDR1 and CDR2: MDHEN, SYDVKM. In nucleotides, the CDR3 is TGTGCCAGCAGTGGTAGACAGGGGGTTAACTCTGGGGCCAACGTCCTGACTTTC. This codes for CASSGRQGVNSGANVLTF.

V usage is TRBV27 and J usage is TRBJ2-1; tentatively, D is TRBD1 (5 bases). In germline, CDR1 is MNHEY, CDR2 SMNVEV (reference sequence). V was shortened by 1 base and J by 0 bases, with 7 bases between the two germline ends. The CDR3 has 15 amino acids. CDR3 sequence: CASSLYRSSYNEQFF. CDR3 DNA: TGTGCCAGCAGTTTATACAGGAGCTCCTACAATGAGCAGTTCTTC.

This clone was picked up a small number of times. The rearrangement joins TRBV18 to TRBJ2-2; 7 positions match TRBD1. The germline V gene has CDR1 KGHSH and CDR2 LQKENI. V shed 4 bases, J shed 5 bases, and the junction held 7 bases outside the gene matches. This CDR3 contains 15 residues. CDR3 in amino acids: CASSHGRGRTGELFF. The CDR3 DNA reads as TGTGCCAGCTCACATGGCAGGGGGAGAACCGGGGAGCTGTTTTTT.